Shown below are 30 T cell receptor beta chains from a single sample sequenced in a study of blood T cell repertoires in COVID-19. The assay was immunoSEQ multiplex PCR, and TCRdb's table has in-frame clones only and misses some. The data hold 150,000 to 200,000 clones, with more than 70% observed a single time. Sequenced: PBMCs or T cells enriched from blood (not recorded which). The receptors come from a woman between 18 and 29 years old who had recovered from COVID-19.

The chain uses TRBV5-4 and TRBJ2-3; 10 nucleotides align to TRBD1. The length of the CDR3 is 16 residues. With 4 bases clipped from V and 2 bases from J, the junction kept 7 bases outside the gene matches. CDR1 and CDR2 from the germline V gene are SGHNT and YYREEE (reference sequence). CDR3 coding DNA: TGTGCCAGCAGCGAGGGACAGGGGTATAACACAGATACGCAGTATTTT. Protein sequence: CASSEGQGYNTDTQYF.

The chain carries TRBV15 and TRBJ1-3, with a possible D match to TRBD1 (5 bases). V gave up 5 bases and J gave up 2 bases, with 13 bases separating them. There are 15 residues in the CDR3. Germline CDR1 reads LNHNV; CDR2 reads YYDKDF (reference sequence). Written as DNA, the CDR3 is TGTGCCACCAGCGGCGGAGTAGGGGCTGGAAACACCATATATTTT. It is translated as CATSGGVGAGNTIYF.

The rearrangement uses TRBV30 and TRBJ2-7; D gene uncertain. Trimming removed 2 bases from V and 3 bases from J, with 11 bases in between. The CDR3 loop spans 13 amino acids. Germline CDR1 reads GTSNPN; CDR2 reads SVGIG (reference sequence). CDR3 in amino acids: CAWSTQAGYEQYF. The CDR3 region has the DNA TGTGCCTGGAGTACGCAAGCAGGCTACGAGCAGTACTTC.

The V and J genes are TRBV6-1 and TRBJ2-1; 14 nucleotides match TRBD2. This CDR3 comprises 20 residues. CDR1 and CDR2 from the germline V gene are MNHNS and SASEGT. V lost 3 bases and J lost 4; bases outside the gene matches: 14. The CDR3 here is CASSDLSPGLAGGRYNEQFF. In DNA form, the CDR3 reads TGTGCCAGCAGTGACCTTTCGCCTGGACTAGCGGGGGGCCGATACAATGAGCAGTTCTTC.

The chain couples TRBV5-1 to TRBJ2-1; D is uncertain. This CDR3 region has 13 residues. The germline CDR1 and CDR2 sequences are SGHRS and YFSETQ. V was cut by 5 bases and J by 1 base, with 7 bases left in between. CDR3 in amino acids: CASSKISYNEQFF. CDR3 bases: TGCGCCAGCAGTAAAATTTCCTACAATGAGCAGTTCTTC.

V is TRBV10-3 and J is TRBJ1-2, with D perhaps TRBD1 (6 bases). From germline, CDR1 is ENHRY and CDR2 SYGVKD. There are 13 residues in the CDR3. V lost 2 bases, J lost 4 bases, and 8 bases lay in between. The CDR3 DNA is TGTGCCATCAGTGAGGCGGACAGCTATGGCTACACCTTC. Its protein is CAISEADSYGYTF.

The chain couples TRBV5-1 to TRBJ1-2; 7 nucleotides align to TRBD1. Germline CDR1 SGHRS, CDR2 YFSETQ. J was trimmed by 1 base and V by 0 bases; bases with no gene match: 6. The CDR3 consists of 16 residues. CDR3 sequence reads: CASSLEGDRSNYGYTF. As DNA, the CDR3 is TGCGCCAGCAGCTTGGAGGGGGACAGAAGTAACTATGGCTACACCTTC.

The rearrangement uses TRBV2 and TRBJ2-2; possible D gene TRBD1, 5 bases. The V end lost 4 bases, the J end lost 7 bases, and 16 bases lay between the germline ends. The CDR3 has 15 amino acids. CDR1 SNHLY and CDR2 FYNNEI come from the germline V gene. CDR3 region: CASSVVTAVNGELFF. CDR3 nucleotides: TGTGCCAGCAGTGTTGTGACAGCCGTAAACGGGGAGCTGTTTTTT.

The chain is built from TRBV5-1 and TRBJ2-3; maybe TRBD2 (6 bases). The germline gives CDR1 SGHRS, CDR2 YFSETQ. This CDR3 spans 16 amino acids. V lost 0 bases to trimming and J lost 5 bases, with 16 bases between them. In DNA, the CDR3 is TGCGCCAGCAGCTTGGATGGTAGCGGCGGAGGAGATACGCAGTATTTT. Translation gives CASSLDGSGGGDTQYF.

V usage is TRBV5-4 and J usage is TRBJ1-1; D is perhaps TRBD1 (5 bases). This CDR3 has 14 residues. The V end lost 4 bases, the J end lost 4 bases, and 14 bases lay between the germline ends. The germline gives CDR1 SGHNT, CDR2 YYREEE (reference sequence). In DNA form, the CDR3 reads TGTGCCAGCAGCCAGGACCAGGGATTCACTGAAGCTTTCTTT. Translated: CASSQDQGFTEAFF.

J is TRBJ1-5 and V is TRBV30; 7 nucleotides align to TRBD1. CDR1 and CDR2 (germline): GTSNPN, SVGIG (reference sequence). CDR3 length equals 16 residues. The trim removed 0 bases at V and 2 bases at J, leaving 7 bases unmatched. This CDR3 is CAWSVEGGWRNQPQHF. The CDR3 DNA follows: TGTGCCTGGAGTGTAGAAGGGGGCTGGCGCAATCAGCCCCAGCATTTT.

This sequence joins TRBV2 and TRBJ1-1, with 7 nucleotides matching TRBD1. The V gene end was trimmed by 5 bases and the J gene end by 5 bases; junction bases not matched to a gene: 8. The CDR3 loop spans 14 amino acids. Germline CDR1 reads SNHLY; CDR2 reads FYNNEI. This CDR3 is CASSLTGVGTEAFF. The CDR3 coding sequence is TGTGCCAGCAGTCTAACAGGGGTCGGGACTGAAGCTTTCTTT.

CDR3 DNA sequence: TGCGCCAGCAGCTTAGCTCCCTCAGCGGGGGGGCAAAAGACCCAGTACTTC. It is translated as CASSLAPSAGGQKTQYF. The V and J genes are TRBV5-1 and TRBJ2-5; 10 nucleotides line up with TRBD2. CDR1 SGHRS and CDR2 YFSETQ come from the germline V gene. After removal of 2 bases from V and 6 bases from J, the junction contained 13 bases not matched to a gene. The CDR3 is made up of 17 amino acids.

The rearrangement links TRBV28 to TRBJ1-2; 8 bases fit TRBD1. The CDR3 length is 13 residues. Germline V gives CDR1 MDHEN, CDR2 SYDVKM. The ends lost 7 bases at V and 3 bases at J; junction bases unmatched: 4. CDR3 in amino acids: CASISGQDYGYTF. Here the CDR3 DNA reads TGTGCCAGCATCTCGGGACAGGACTATGGCTACACCTTC.

V gene TRBV15 combines with J gene TRBJ1-2; D possibly corresponds to TRBD1 (5 bases). Germline V lookup: CDR1 LNHNV, CDR2 YYDKDF (reference sequence). V was trimmed by 0 bases and J by 4 bases, leaving 9 bases between them. This CDR3 comprises 14 residues. The DNA for the CDR3 is TGTGCCACCAGCAGAGATCTCGGGGGCTATGGCTACACCTTC. It is translated as CATSRDLGGYGYTF.

V usage is TRBV19 and J usage is TRBJ1-1; D possibly corresponds to TRBD1 (6 bases). The germline CDR1 and CDR2 sequences are LNHDA and SQIVND (reference sequence). The CDR3 sequence is 16 residues long. Trimming took 4 bases from V and 0 from J, leaving 15 bases between them. The DNA of the CDR3 is TGTGCCAGTAGTAACAGGGACAAGTTCCTGAACACTGAAGCTTTCTTT. Protein sequence: CASSNRDKFLNTEAFF.

The V and J genes are TRBV28 and TRBJ2-7; possible D gene TRBD1, 6 bases. The germline V gene encodes CDR1 MDHEN and CDR2 SYDVKM. V was cut by 6 bases and J by 4 bases, with 10 bases left in between. This CDR3 contains 12 residues. In DNA, the CDR3 is TGTGCCAGCAGCTCCACAGGGTACGAGCAGTACTTC. This sequence encodes CASSSTGYEQYF. The full variable domain, its missing parts supplied by reference TRBV28 and TRBJ2-7, is DVKVTQSSRYLVKRTGEKVFLECVQDMDHENMFWYRQDPGLGLRLIYFSYDVKMKEKGDIPEGYSVSREKKERFSLILESASTNQTSMYLCASSSTGYEQYFGPGTRLTVT.

This chain uses TRBV30 with TRBJ1-4; 10 bases map to TRBD1. CDR1 is GTSNPN and CDR2 is SVGIG in the germline V gene (reference sequence). Unmatched junction bases numbered 3, after V lost 3 bases and J lost 8 bases. CDR3 size: 13 residues. The CDR3 loop is CAWSGTGEEKLFF. CDR3 bases: TGTGCCTGGAGCGGGACAGGGGAAGAAAAACTGTTTTTT.

CDR3 in amino acids: CASSQAGIASYNSPLHF. The DNA for the CDR3 is TGCGCCAGCAGCCAAGCAGGGATAGCTTCCTATAATTCACCCCTCCACTTT. This rearrangement joins TRBV4-1 to TRBJ1-6, with D tentatively TRBD1 (5 bases). V was pared by 1 base and J by 1 base, with 11 bases between. Germline V gives CDR1 MGHRA, CDR2 YSYEKL. The CDR3 totals 17 residues.

This clone was detected only once. V usage is TRBV3-1 (or the pseudogene TRBV3-2) and J usage is TRBJ2-3; 12 positions match TRBD2. CDR3 length equals 15 residues. The V gene's germline CDR1 is LGHDT and CDR2 YNNKEL (reference sequence). V dropped 4 bases and J dropped 3; count of bases not matched to a gene: 2. Here the CDR3 DNA reads TGTGCCAGCAGCCCGGGACTAGCGGGTACAGATACGCAGTATTTT. The encoded protein is CASSPGLAGTDTQYF.

V is TRBV15 and J is TRBJ2-7; 10 positions match TRBD1. The CDR3 has 15 amino acids. V lost 2 bases and J lost 8; bases outside the gene matches: 9. Germline CDR1 LNHNV, CDR2 YYDKDF (reference sequence). The CDR3 is CATSRPGQGRIKQYF. The CDR3 region has the DNA TGTGCCACCAGCAGACCGGGACAGGGGCGTATCAAGCAGTACTTC.

CDR3 protein: CATRQGVTGELFF. The CDR3 bases are TGTGCCACCAGACAGGGGGTCACCGGGGAGCTGTTTTTT. The V gene is TRBV24-1, the J gene TRBJ2-2; the match to TRBD1 covers 8 bases. This CDR3 has 13 residues. Trimming at V came to 7 bases and at J to 4 bases, leaving 1 base not matched to a gene. Germline V gene lookup returns CDR1 KGHDR and CDR2 SFDVKD.

This sequence joins TRBV3-1 (or the pseudogene TRBV3-2) and TRBJ1-3; the D is unclear. CDR3 size: 15 residues. Trimming took 2 bases from V and 0 from J, leaving 8 bases between them. The germline CDR1 and CDR2 sequences are LGHDT and YNNKEL (reference sequence). DNA of the CDR3: TGTGCCAGCAGCCAACGGAGGGACTCTGGAAACACCATATATTTT. It encodes CASSQRRDSGNTIYF.

The V call is TRBV5-1, the J call TRBJ1-5; weak D call: TRBD1 (6 bases). Germline values: CDR1 SGHRS, CDR2 YFSETQ. The CDR3 contains 14 residues. The V end lost 8 bases, the J end lost 2 bases, and 14 bases lay between the germline ends. This CDR3 reads CASDRKKGNQPQHF. CDR3 sequence (DNA): TGCGCCAGTGACAGGAAGAAGGGCAATCAGCCCCAGCATTTT.

The chain combines TRBV5-1 with TRBJ1-2, with D possibly TRBD1 on 6 matching bases. The CDR3 consists of 14 residues. CDR1 SGHRS and CDR2 YFSETQ come from the germline V gene. V lost 4 bases and J 6 bases, leaving 16 bases between the germline ends. CDR3 nucleotides: TGCGCCAGCAGCATAGAACAGGGTTACGATGGCTACACCTTC. Protein product: CASSIEQGYDGYTF.

In its sample, this clone was seen once. V usage is TRBV28 and J usage is TRBJ1-6, with D unclear. CDR1 is MDHEN and CDR2 is SYDVKM in the germline V gene. This CDR3 has 16 amino acids. Deletions cut 3 bases from V and 3 bases from J, with 12 bases between. The CDR3 sequence: CASSFAGGSYNSPLHF. In nucleotides, the CDR3 is TGTGCCAGCAGTTTCGCGGGAGGTAGCTATAATTCACCCCTCCACTTT.

This chain links TRBV24-1 with TRBJ1-1; D is undetermined. Germline V gives CDR1 KGHDR, CDR2 SFDVKD. The CDR3 runs 12 residues. Trimming stripped 4 bases from V and 7 bases from J, with 9 bases between. CDR3 DNA: TGTGCCACCAGTGACCGTAGAAATGAAGCTTTCTTT. Its protein is CATSDRRNEAFF.

This clone was detected only once. J is TRBJ1-5 and V is TRBV6-5; tentatively, D is TRBD1 (5 bases). The CDR3 totals 13 residues. Trimming stripped 5 bases from V and 7 bases from J, with 12 bases between. The germline gives CDR1 MNHEY, CDR2 SVGAGI. The CDR3 DNA is TGTGCCAGCAGTCGAAATAGGGGCCAGCCCCAGCATTTT. Translating gives CASSRNRGQPQHF.

This clone was recorded once. V is TRBV30 and J is TRBJ2-7; D might be TRBD2 (6 bases). V lost 3 bases and J 6 bases, leaving 9 bases between the germline ends. Germline values: CDR1 GTSNPN, CDR2 SVGIG (reference sequence). The length of the CDR3 is 11 residues. The DNA of the CDR3 is TGTGCCTGGAGCGCGGGGATCGAGCAGTACTTC. Protein: CAWSAGIEQYF.

This clone occurred a few times. The chain joins TRBV2 to TRBJ2-2; weak D call: TRBD2 (5 bases). Germline CDR1 is SNHLY and CDR2 is FYNNEI. Trimming removed 6 bases at V and 5 bases at J, with 16 bases between. The CDR3 extends over 15 amino acids. The CDR3 nucleotides are TGTGCCAGCAGGGAGATTATTAGAGGGACCGGGGAGCTGTTTTTT. Protein: CASREIIRGTGELFF.